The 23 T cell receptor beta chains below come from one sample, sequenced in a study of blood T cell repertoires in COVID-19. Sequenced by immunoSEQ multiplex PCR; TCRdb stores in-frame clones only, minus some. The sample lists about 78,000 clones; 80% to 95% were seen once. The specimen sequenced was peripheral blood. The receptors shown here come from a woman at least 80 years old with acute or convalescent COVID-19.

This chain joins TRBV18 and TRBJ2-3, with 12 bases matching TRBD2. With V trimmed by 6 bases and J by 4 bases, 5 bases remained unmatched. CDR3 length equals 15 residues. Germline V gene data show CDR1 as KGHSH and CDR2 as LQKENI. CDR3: CASSPSGGDSDTQYF. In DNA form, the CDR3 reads TGTGCCAGCTCGCCTAGCGGGGGGGACTCAGATACGCAGTATTTT.

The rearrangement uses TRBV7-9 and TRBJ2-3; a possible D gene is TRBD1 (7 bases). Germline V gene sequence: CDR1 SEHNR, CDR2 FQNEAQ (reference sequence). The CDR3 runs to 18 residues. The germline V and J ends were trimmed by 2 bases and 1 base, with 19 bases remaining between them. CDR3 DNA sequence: TGTGCCAGCAGCTTAAACCGGCGGGTCAGGGGGGGCACAGATACGCAGTATTTT. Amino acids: CASSLNRRVRGGTDTQYF.

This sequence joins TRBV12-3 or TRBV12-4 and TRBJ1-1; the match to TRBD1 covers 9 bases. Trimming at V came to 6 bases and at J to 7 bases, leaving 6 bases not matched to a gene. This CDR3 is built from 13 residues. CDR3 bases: TGTGCCAGCAGCCTAACAGGGGGCTTTGAAGCTTTCTTT. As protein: CASSLTGGFEAFF.

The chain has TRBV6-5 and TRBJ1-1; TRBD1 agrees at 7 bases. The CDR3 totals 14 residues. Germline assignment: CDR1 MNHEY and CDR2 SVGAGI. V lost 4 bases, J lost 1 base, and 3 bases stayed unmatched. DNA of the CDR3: TGTGCCAGCAGTTCAAACAGGGGGAACACTGAAGCTTTCTTT. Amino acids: CASSSNRGNTEAFF.

The CDR3 loop is CASSVGGLSNQPQHF. In DNA form, the CDR3 reads TGTGCCAGCAGCGTCGGAGGGCTTAGCAATCAGCCCCAGCATTTT. The genes are TRBV9 and TRBJ1-5; D gene unclear. The CDR3 sequence is 15 residues long. Per germline, CDR1 SGDLS and CDR2 YYNGEE. Trimming removed 2 bases from V and 0 bases from J, with 9 bases in between. The full variable domain, completed using reference TRBV9 and TRBJ1-5, is DSGVTQTPKHLITATGQRVTLRCSPRSGDLSVYWYQQSLDQGLQFLIQYYNGEERAKGNILERFSAQQFPDLHSELNLSSLELGDSALYFCASSVGGLSNQPQHFGDGTRLSIL.

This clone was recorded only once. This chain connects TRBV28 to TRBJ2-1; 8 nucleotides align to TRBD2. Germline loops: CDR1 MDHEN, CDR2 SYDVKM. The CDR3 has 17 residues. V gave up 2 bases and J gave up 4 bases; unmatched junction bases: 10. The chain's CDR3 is CASSLELLSGSYNEQFF. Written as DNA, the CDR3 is TGTGCCAGCAGTTTAGAGCTCTTGAGCGGGAGTTACAATGAGCAGTTCTTC.

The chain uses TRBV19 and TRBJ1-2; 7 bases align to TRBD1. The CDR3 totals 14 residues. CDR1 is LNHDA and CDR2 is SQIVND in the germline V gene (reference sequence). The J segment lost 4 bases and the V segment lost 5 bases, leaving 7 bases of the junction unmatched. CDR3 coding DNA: TGTGCCAGTAGTTGGGGTCAGGGGGGCTATGGCTACACCTTC. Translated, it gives CASSWGQGGYGYTF.

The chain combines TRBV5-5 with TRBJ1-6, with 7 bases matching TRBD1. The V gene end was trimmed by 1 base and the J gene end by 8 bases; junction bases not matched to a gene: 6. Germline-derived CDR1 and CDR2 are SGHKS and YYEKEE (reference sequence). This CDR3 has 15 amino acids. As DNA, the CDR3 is TGTGCCAGCAGCTTGAAACAGGGGACCTATTCACCCCTCCACTTT. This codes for CASSLKQGTYSPLHF. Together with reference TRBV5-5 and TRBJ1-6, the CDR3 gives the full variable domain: DAGVTQSPTHLIKTRGQQVTLRCSPISGHKSVSWYQQVLGQGPQFIFQYYEKEERGRGNFPDRFSARQFPNYSSELNVNALLLGDSALYLCASSLKQGTYSPLHFGNGTRLTVT.

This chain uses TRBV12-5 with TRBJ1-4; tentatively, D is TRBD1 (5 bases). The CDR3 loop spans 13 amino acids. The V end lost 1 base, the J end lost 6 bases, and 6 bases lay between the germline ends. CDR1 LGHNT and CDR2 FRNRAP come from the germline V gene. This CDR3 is CASGLGGDEKLFF. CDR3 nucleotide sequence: TGTGCTAGTGGTTTGGGGGGGGATGAAAAACTGTTTTTT.

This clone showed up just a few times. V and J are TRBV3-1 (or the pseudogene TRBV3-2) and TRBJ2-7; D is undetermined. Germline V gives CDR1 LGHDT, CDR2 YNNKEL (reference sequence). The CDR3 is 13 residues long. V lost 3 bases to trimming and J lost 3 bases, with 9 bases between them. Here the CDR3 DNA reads TGTGCCAGCAGCCAGGGCCCGATCTACGAGCAGTACTTC. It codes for CASSQGPIYEQYF.

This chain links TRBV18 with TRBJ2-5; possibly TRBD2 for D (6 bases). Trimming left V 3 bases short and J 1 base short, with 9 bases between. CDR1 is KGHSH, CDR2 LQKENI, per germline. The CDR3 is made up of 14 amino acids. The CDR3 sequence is CASSPGLAQETQYF. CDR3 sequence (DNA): TGTGCCAGCTCACCGGGACTGGCCCAAGAGACCCAGTACTTC.

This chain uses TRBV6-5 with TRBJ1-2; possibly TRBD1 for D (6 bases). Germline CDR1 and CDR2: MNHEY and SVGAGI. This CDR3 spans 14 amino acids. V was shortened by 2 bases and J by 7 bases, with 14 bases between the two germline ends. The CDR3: CASSYGGALSGYTF. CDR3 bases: TGTGCCAGCAGTTACGGGGGCGCTTTAAGTGGCTACACCTTC.

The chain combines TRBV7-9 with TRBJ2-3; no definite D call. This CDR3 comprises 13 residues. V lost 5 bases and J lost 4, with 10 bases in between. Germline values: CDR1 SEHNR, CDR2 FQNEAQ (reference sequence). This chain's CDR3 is CASSQALADTQYF. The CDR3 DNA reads TGTGCCAGCAGCCAAGCCCTGGCAGATACGCAGTATTTT.

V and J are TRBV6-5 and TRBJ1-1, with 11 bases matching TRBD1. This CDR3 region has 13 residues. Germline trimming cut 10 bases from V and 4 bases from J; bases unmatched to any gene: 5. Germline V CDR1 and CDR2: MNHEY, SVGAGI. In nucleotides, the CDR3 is TGTGCCACAGGACAGGGGGCGACCACTGAAGCTTTCTTT. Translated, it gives CATGQGATTEAFF.

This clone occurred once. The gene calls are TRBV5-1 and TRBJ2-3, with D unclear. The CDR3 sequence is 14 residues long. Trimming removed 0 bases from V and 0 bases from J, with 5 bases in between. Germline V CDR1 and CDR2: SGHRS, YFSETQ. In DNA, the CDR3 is TGCGCCAGCAGCTTGGACCAGAGCACAGATACGCAGTATTTT. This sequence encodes CASSLDQSTDTQYF.

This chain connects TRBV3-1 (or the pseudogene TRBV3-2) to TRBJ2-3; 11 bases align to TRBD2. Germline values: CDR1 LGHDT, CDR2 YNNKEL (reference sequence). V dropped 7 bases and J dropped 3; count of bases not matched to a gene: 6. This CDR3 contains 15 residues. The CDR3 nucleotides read TGTGCCAGCAAACTAGCGGGAGTTTTGACAGATACGCAGTATTTT. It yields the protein CASKLAGVLTDTQYF.

CDR3 bases: TGTGCCGGCCGAACGAGGGAAGGAGCCGGGGAGCTGTTTTTT. Protein product: CAGRTREGAGELFF. The rearrangement uses TRBV6-5 and TRBJ2-2, with D perhaps TRBD2 (5 bases). The CDR3 is made up of 14 amino acids. V gave up 11 bases and J gave up 6 bases, with 19 bases separating them. Germline V gene data show CDR1 as MNHEY and CDR2 as SVGAGI.

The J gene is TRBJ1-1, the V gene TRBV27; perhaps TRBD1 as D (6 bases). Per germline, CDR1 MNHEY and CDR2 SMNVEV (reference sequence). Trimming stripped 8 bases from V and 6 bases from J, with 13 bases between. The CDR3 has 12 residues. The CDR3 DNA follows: TGTGCCAGCCCCAGGGGTAGGGCTGAAGCTTTCTTT. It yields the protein CASPRGRAEAFF.

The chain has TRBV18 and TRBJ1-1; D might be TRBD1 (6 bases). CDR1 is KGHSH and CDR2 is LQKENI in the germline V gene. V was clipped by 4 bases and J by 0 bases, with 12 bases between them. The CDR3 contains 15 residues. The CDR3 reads CASSLNRGMNTEAFF. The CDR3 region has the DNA TGTGCCAGCTCACTGAATAGGGGGATGAACACTGAAGCTTTCTTT.

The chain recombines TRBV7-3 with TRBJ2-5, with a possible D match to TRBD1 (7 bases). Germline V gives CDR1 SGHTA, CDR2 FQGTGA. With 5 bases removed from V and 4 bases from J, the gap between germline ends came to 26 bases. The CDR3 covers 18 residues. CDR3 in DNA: TGTGCCAGCAGCCCCCAGGGAGTAGGAGGGGGCTTAGGAGAGACCCAGTACTTC. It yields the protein CASSPQGVGGGLGETQYF. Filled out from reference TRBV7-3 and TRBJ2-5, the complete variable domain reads GAGVSQTPSNKVTEKGKYVELRCDPISGHTALYWYRQSLGQGPEFLIYFQGTGAADDSGLPNDRFFAVRPEGSVSTLKIQRTERGDSAVYLCASSPQGVGGGLGETQYFGPGTRLLVL.

In DNA, the CDR3 is TGTGCCAGCAGCTTAGATGGGGCGTCGAACACTGAAGCTTTCTTT. Amino acids: CASSLDGASNTEAFF. This chain joins TRBV7-6 and TRBJ1-1; TRBD1 might be the D (5 bases). The CDR3 runs to 15 residues. The germline CDR1 and CDR2 sequences are SGHVS and FNYEAQ. V lost 1 base to trimming and J lost 1 base, with 10 bases between them.

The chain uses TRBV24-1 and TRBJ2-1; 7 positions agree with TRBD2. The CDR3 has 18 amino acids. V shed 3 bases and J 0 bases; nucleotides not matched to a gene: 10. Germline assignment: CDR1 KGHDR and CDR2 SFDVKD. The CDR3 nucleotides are TGTGCCACCAGTGATGTGCTCACTAGCGAAAGCTCCTACAATGAGCAGTTCTTC. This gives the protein CATSDVLTSESSYNEQFF.

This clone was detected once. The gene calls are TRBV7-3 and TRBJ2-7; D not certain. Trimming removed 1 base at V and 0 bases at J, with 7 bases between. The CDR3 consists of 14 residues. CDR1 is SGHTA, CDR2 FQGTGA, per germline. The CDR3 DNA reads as TGTGCCAGCAGCTTAATCGCCGGCTCCTACGAGCAGTACTTC. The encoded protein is CASSLIAGSYEQYF.